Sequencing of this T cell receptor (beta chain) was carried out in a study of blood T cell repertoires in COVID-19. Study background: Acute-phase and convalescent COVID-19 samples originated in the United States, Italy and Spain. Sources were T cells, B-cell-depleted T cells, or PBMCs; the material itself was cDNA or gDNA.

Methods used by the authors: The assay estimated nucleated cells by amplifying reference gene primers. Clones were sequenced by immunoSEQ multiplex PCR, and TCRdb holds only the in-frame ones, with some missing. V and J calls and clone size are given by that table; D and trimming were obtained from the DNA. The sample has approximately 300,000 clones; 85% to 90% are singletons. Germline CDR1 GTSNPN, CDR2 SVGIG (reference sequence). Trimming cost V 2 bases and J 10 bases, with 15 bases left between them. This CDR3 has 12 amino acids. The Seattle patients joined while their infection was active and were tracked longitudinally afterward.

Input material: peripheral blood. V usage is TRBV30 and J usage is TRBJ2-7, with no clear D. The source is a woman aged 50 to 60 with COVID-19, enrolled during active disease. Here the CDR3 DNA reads TGTGCCTGGAGTCAGGCACAACTCGTCCAGTACTTC. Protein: CAWSQAQLVQYF.